This T cell receptor (beta chain) appears in the sequencing data of a study of CD8 T cells in Susac syndrome. Study information: Blood was drawn from patients with Susac syndrome. At that point, they were therapy-naive, on corticosteroids, or on intravenous immunoglobulin alone.

TCR beta sequences were obtained from blood CD8+ and CD4+ T cells. RNA amounts of about 0.5 to 1 ug underwent reverse transcription with random hexamers. TCRdb reprocessed the immunoSEQ multiplex PCR reads via MiXCR and lists one record per CDR3 protein. This table has around 170,000 distinct CDR3 sequences, more than 95% appearing once. Sequencing was done on a sample of CD4+ T cells from PBMCs. The TCR originated in a human donor with Susac syndrome.

In nucleotides, the CDR3 is TGTGCCACCGGCCGGGGGGTGGTGCAAGAGACCCAGTACTTC. This sequence encodes CATGRGVVQETQYF. This chain connects TRBV12-3 or TRBV12-4 to TRBJ2-5; 7 bases align to TRBD2. This CDR3 has 14 amino acids. After removal of 10 bases from V and 2 bases from J, the junction contained 10 bases not matched to a gene.